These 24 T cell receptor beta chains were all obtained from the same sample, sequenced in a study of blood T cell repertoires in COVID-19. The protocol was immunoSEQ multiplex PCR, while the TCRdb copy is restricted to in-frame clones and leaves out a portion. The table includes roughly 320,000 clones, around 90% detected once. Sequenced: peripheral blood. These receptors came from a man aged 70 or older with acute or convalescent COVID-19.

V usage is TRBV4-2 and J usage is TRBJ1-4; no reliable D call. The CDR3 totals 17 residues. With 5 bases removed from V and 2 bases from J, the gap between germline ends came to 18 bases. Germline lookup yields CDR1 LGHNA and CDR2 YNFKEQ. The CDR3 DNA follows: TGTGCCAGCAGCTTATGGGTCCCCGGAGCGACTAATGAAAAACTGTTTTTT. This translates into CASSLWVPGATNEKLFF.

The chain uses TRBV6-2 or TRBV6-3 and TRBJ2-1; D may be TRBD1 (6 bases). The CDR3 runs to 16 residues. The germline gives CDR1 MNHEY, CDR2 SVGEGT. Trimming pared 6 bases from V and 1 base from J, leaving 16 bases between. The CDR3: CASSSRRGGSYNEQFF. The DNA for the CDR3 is TGTGCCAGCAGCTCTCGTAGAGGGGGATCCTACAATGAGCAGTTCTTC.

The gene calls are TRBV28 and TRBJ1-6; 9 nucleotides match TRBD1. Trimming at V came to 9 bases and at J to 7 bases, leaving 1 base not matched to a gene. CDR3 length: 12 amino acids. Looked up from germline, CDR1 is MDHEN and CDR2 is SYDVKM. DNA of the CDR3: TGTGCCAGTGGACAGGGGAATTCACCCCTCCACTTT. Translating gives CASGQGNSPLHF. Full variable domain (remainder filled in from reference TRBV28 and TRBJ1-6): DVKVTQSSRYLVKRTGEKVFLECVQDMDHENMFWYRQDPGLGLRLIYFSYDVKMKEKGDIPEGYSVSREKKERFSLILESASTNQTSMYLCASGQGNSPLHFGNGTRLTVT.

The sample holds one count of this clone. The CDR3 DNA sequence: TGTGCCAGCAGCAAGCCATACTACGAGCAGTACTTC. Encoded protein: CASSKPYYEQYF. The V gene is TRBV28, the J gene TRBJ2-7; unclear D gene. There are 12 residues in the CDR3. The V gene's germline CDR1 is MDHEN and CDR2 SYDVKM. Trimming removed 6 bases from V and 3 bases from J, with 9 bases in between.

The CDR3 nucleotides are TGTGCCAGCAGCTTAGAAGGAGGGTCCGGTGAAGCTTTCTTT. This translates into CASSLEGGSGEAFF. The chain recombines TRBV7-2 with TRBJ1-1; D gene ambiguous. The CDR3 loop spans 14 amino acids. Per germline, CDR1 SGHTA and CDR2 FQGNSA. The germline V and J ends were trimmed by 1 base and 7 bases, with 13 bases remaining between them. The complete variable domain, with remaining parts taken from reference TRBV7-2 and TRBJ1-1, reads GAGVSQSPSNKVTEKGKDVELRCDPISGHTALYWYRQSLGQGLEFLIYFQGNSAPDKSGLPSDRFSAERTGGSVSTLTIQRTQQEDSAVYLCASSLEGGSGEAFFGQGTRLTVV.

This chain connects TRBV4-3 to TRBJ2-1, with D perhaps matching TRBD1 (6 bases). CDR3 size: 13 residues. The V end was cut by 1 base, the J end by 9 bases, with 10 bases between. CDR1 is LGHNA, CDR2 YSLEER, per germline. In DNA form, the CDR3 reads TGCGCCAGCAGCCAAGTAGGGGGTGTTGAGCAGTTCTTC. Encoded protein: CASSQVGGVEQFF.

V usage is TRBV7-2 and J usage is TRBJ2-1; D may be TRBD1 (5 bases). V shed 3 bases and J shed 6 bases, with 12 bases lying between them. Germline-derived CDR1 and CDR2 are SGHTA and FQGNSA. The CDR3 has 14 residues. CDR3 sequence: CASSFVGQGNEQFF. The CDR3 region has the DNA TGTGCCAGCAGCTTCGTGGGCCAGGGCAATGAGCAGTTCTTC.

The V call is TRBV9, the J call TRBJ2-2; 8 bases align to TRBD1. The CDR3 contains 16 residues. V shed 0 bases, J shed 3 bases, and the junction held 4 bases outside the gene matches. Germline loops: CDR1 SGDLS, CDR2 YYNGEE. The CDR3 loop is CASSVGAGGYTGELFF. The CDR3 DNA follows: TGTGCCAGCAGCGTAGGGGCAGGGGGCTACACCGGGGAGCTGTTTTTT. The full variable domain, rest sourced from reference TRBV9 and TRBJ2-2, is DSGVTQTPKHLITATGQRVTLRCSPRSGDLSVYWYQQSLDQGLQFLIQYYNGEERAKGNILERFSAQQFPDLHSELNLSSLELGDSALYFCASSVGAGGYTGELFFGEGSRLTVL.

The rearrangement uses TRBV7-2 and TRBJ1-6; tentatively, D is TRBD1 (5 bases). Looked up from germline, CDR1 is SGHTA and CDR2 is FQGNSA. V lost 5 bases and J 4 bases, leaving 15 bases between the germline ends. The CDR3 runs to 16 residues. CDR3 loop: CASSQYTGAYNSPLHF. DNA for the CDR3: TGTGCCAGCAGCCAATATACAGGAGCTTATAATTCACCCCTCCACTTT.

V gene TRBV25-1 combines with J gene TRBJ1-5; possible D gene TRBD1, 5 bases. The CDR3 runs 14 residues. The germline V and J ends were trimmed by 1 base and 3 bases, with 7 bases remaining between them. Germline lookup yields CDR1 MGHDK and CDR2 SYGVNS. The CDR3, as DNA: TGTGCCAGCAGTGAATCAGGGTACAATCAGCCCCAGCATTTT. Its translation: CASSESGYNQPQHF.

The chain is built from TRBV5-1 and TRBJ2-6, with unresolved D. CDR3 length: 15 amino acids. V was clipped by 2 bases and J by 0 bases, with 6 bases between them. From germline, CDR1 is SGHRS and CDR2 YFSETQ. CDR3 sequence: CASSLSYSGANVLTF. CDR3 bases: TGCGCCAGCAGCTTATCCTACTCTGGGGCCAACGTCCTGACTTTC.

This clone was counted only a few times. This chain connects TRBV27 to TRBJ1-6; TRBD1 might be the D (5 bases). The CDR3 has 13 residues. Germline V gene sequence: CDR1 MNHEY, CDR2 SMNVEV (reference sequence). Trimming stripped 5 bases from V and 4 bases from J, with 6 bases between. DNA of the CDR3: TGTGCCAGCAGTCAGGGATATAATTCACCCCTCCACTTT. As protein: CASSQGYNSPLHF.

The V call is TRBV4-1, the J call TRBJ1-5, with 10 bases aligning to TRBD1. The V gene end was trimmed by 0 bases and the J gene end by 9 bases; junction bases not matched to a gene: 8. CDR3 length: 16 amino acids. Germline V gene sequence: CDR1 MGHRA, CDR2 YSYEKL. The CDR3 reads CASSQDRTGGRMPQHF. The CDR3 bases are TGCGCCAGCAGCCAAGACAGGACAGGGGGACGGATGCCCCAGCATTTT.

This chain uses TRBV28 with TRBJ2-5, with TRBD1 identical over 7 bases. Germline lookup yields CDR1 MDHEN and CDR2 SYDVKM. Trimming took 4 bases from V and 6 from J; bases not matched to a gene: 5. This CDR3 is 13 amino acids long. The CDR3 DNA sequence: TGTGCCAGCAGTTCCACAGGGGTACAGACCCAGTACTTC. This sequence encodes CASSSTGVQTQYF.

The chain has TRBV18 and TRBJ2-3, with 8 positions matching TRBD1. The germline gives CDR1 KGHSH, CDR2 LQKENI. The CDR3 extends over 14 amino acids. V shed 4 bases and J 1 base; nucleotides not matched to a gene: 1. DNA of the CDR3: TGTGCCAGCTCACGGGGACAGGGCACAGATACGCAGTATTTT. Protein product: CASSRGQGTDTQYF.

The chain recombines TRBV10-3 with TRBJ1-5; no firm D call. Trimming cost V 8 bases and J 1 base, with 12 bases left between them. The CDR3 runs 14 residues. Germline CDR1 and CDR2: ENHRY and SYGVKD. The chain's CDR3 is CAIAAGVSNQPQHF. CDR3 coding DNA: TGTGCCATCGCCGCGGGAGTCAGCAATCAGCCCCAGCATTTT.

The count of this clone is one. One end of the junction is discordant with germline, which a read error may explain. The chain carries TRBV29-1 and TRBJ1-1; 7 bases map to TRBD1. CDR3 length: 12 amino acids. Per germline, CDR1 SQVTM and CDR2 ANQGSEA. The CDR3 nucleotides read TGCAGCGTTGTGCGGGACAGCCAAGTCGCCTCCTTT. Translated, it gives CSVVRDSQVASF.

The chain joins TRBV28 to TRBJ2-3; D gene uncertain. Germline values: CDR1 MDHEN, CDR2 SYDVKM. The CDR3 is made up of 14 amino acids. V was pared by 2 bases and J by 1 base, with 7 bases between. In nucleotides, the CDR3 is TGTGCCAGCAGTTTACCTGCAGGCACAGATACGCAGTATTTT. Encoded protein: CASSLPAGTDTQYF.

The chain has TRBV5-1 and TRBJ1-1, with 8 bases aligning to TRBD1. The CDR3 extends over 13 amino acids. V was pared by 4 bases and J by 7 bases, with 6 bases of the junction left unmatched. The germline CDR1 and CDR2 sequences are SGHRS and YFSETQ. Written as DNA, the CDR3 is TGCGCCAGCAGCCCGGACAGGGTAGGTGAAGCTTTCTTT. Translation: CASSPDRVGEAFF.

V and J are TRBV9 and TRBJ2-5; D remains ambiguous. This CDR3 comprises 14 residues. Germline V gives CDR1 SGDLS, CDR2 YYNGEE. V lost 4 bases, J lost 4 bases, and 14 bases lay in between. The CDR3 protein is CASSSRVVGETQYF. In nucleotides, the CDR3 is TGTGCCAGCAGCAGTCGGGTAGTTGGAGAGACCCAGTACTTC. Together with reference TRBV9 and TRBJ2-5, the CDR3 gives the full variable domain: DSGVTQTPKHLITATGQRVTLRCSPRSGDLSVYWYQQSLDQGLQFLIQYYNGEERAKGNILERFSAQQFPDLHSELNLSSLELGDSALYFCASSSRVVGETQYFGPGTRLLVL.

CDR3 sequence reads: CASSFWSSGNTIYF. The CDR3 coding sequence is TGTGCCAGCAGCTTCTGGAGCTCTGGAAACACCATATATTTT. This chain links TRBV5-8 with TRBJ1-3; D call uncertain. CDR3 length equals 14 residues. Trimming shortened V by 2 bases and J by 0 bases, and 6 bases separated the two germline ends. The V gene's germline CDR1 is SGHTS and CDR2 YDEGEE. The whole variable domain, remainder taken from reference TRBV5-8 and TRBJ1-3, is EAGVTQSPTHLIKTRGQQATLRCSPISGHTSVYWYQQALGLGLQFLLWYDEGEERNRGNFPPRFSGRQFPNYSSELNVNALELEDSALYLCASSFWSSGNTIYFGEGSWLTVV.

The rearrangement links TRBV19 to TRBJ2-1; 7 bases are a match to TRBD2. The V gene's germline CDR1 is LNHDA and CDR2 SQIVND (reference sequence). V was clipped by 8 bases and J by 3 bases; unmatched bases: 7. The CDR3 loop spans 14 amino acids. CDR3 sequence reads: CASAQGGYYNEQFF. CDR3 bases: TGTGCCAGTGCGCAGGGAGGGTACTACAATGAGCAGTTCTTC.

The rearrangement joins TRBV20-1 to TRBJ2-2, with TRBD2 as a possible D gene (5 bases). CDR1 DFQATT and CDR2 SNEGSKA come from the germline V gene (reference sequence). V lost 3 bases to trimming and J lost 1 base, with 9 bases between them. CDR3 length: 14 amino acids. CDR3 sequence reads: CSASISENTGELFF. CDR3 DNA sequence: TGCAGTGCTAGTATTAGCGAGAACACCGGGGAGCTGTTTTTT.

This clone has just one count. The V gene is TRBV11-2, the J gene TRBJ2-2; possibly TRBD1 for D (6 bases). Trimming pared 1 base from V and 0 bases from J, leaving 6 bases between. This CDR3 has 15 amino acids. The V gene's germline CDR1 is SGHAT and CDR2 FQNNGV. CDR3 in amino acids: CASSLAGANTGELFF. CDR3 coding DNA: TGTGCCAGCAGCTTAGCAGGGGCGAACACCGGGGAGCTGTTTTTT.